The 6 T cell receptor beta chains listed next were all sequenced from one sample in a study of early T cells in non-severe SARS-CoV-2 infection. TCRdb ran MiXCR on the 5' RACE reads and lists one entry per CDR3 protein. The sample lists more than 90,000 distinct CDR3 sequences; about 13% were seen once. Sequencing was done on a sample of whole blood. The source of these receptors is an adult who was a healthcare worker with PCR-confirmed SARS-CoV-2 infection or an uninfected control (not recorded which).

This clonotype was seen only a few times. The V and J genes are TRBV4-1 and TRBJ2-3; 8 positions agree with TRBD2. J lost 5 bases, V lost 3 bases, and 10 bases had no gene match. Germline CDR1 and CDR2: MGHRA and YSYEKL. This CDR3 has 16 residues. CDR3 DNA sequence: TGCGCCAGCAGCCAGACCTTAGCGGGGACAAGAGATACGCAGTATTTT. This translates into CASSQTLAGTRDTQYF.

This clonotype is medium-sized in the sample. V usage is TRBV19 and J usage is TRBJ2-7, with a tentative D call TRBD2 (5 bases). Per germline, CDR1 LNHDA and CDR2 SQIVND (reference sequence). The CDR3 sequence is 20 residues long. Trimming shortened V by 5 bases and J by 7 bases, and 36 bases separated the two germline ends. The CDR3 DNA reads as TGTGCCAGTAGTCCCCGGAGTGTGTACCGAACCGGGATAAGGGCTGGGGAGCAGTACTTC. Protein: CASSPRSVYRTGIRAGEQYF.

Ten or more counts support this clonotype. The rearrangement joins TRBV27 to TRBJ2-7, with D tentatively TRBD2 (6 bases). Germline CDR1 MNHEY, CDR2 SMNVEV (reference sequence). The CDR3 is 12 amino acids. V lost 3 bases, J lost 4 bases, and 7 bases lay in between. CDR3 region: CASSFGGYEQYF. The CDR3 DNA follows: TGTGCCAGCAGTTTTGGAGGGTACGAGCAGTACTTC.

This clonotype was observed a handful of times. The rearrangement joins TRBV12-3 or TRBV12-4 to TRBJ1-5; tentatively, D is TRBD1 (6 bases). The V end was cut by 6 bases, the J end by 6 bases, with 15 bases between. The CDR3 covers 14 residues. CDR3 coding DNA: TGTGCCAGCAGGTCGACAGGAGAGTTTCAGCCCCAGCATTTT. Translated: CASRSTGEFQPQHF.

The chain couples TRBV5-5 to TRBJ2-4; no definite D call. Per germline, CDR1 SGHKS and CDR2 YYEKEE (reference sequence). Between the trimmed V and J ends, which lost 2 bases and 0 bases, there was a span of 12 bases. The CDR3 sequence is 16 residues long. CDR3 loop: CASSFGWILAKNIQYF. The CDR3 nucleotides are TGTGCCAGCAGCTTTGGATGGATTCTAGCCAAAAACATTCAGTACTTC.

This clonotype was seen ten or more times. The chain couples TRBV11-2 to TRBJ2-3; perhaps TRBD2 as D (7 bases). The CDR3 extends over 14 amino acids. From germline, CDR1 is SGHAT and CDR2 FQNNGV. V was trimmed by 10 bases and J by 2 bases, leaving 16 bases between them. The CDR3 sequence is CATTGGHPTDTQYF. The CDR3 DNA sequence: TGTGCCACCACGGGGGGCCATCCCACAGATACGCAGTATTTT.